Here is one T cell receptor (beta chain) with its context. V lost 7 bases to trimming and J lost 5 bases; unmatched junction nucleotides: 7. The CDR3 is 13 residues long. Reverse transcription of roughly 0.45 to 1 ug RNA was carried out with random hexamers. In TCRdb, the immunoSEQ multiplex PCR reads were re-called with MiXCR into one record per CDR3 protein. The table records 150,000 to 200,000 distinct CDR3 sequences, around 94% of them present only once. The sample comes from a study of CD8 T cells in Susac syndrome. The sequenced target, TCR beta, came from blood CD8+ and CD4+ T cells. The specimen was CD4+ T cells from PBMCs. This receptor was identified in a human donor in good health. This chain uses TRBV12-3 or TRBV12-4 with TRBJ2-7; 8 bases are shared with TRBD1. For the CDR3, the DNA is TGTGCCAGCAATCTGGACAGGGTCGACGAGCAGTACTTC. Amino acids: CASNLDRVDEQYF.